This T cell receptor beta chain was identified in a study of T cells after yellow fever vaccination (dated by TCRdb to between 2019 and 2020). Concerning the study at large: Libraries from fractions with low cell numbers were prepared with the SMART-Seq v4 Ultra Low Input RNA kit. Two healthy male donors, one aged 18 to 30 and one aged 30 to 40 years, made up the cohort. Bulk TCR alpha and beta repertoires were sequenced longitudinally to track T-cell clones before and after primary and booster YFV17D yellow fever vaccination. Bulk PBMC replicates and cell subsets were isolated from blood drawn at multiple timepoints before and after both primary and secondary immunization.

What the authors observed across the whole study: FACS-sorted repertoires could contain abundant contaminating clonotypes from the bulk population, so computational filtering was required. The secondary T-cell response was weaker than the primary response but faster, peaking on day 5 instead of day 15. Because only a couple of donors were included in the study, the extent to which the findings can be generalized is limited. A small share of clonotypes occurred in both CD4 and CD8 compartments, likely arising from convergent recombination. Most clones expanded after primary vaccination (around 97% of CD4 and 70% to 90% of CD8) were re-detected after the booster, suggesting that broad memory maintenance occurred.

V and J are trimmed by 4 bases and 6 bases, and the gene matches miss 18 bases of the junction. Reading from cysteine to phenylalanine, the CDR3 counts 17 amino acids. The retained sequence is limited to the CDR3, 51 bases, with the frame set at the first base. The germline V gene (reference sequence) supplies CDR1 SEHNR and CDR2 FQNEAQ. Remarks on this clonotype: Its antigen specificity is not known. Base-call qualities are not available, and no considerably larger clone is one nucleotide away.

Sample treatment or condition, as interpreted from the label and publication: live attenuated yellow fever vaccine strain. At each blood-draw timepoint, two biological replicates of bulk PBMCs were obtained. PBMCs were isolated from peripheral blood using a standard Ficoll-Paque protocol. RNA was extracted with TriZol from bulk PBMCs, CD4 and CD8 fractions, and dextramer-positive and dextramer-negative fractions. TCR cDNA was synthesized by 5'RACE template switching, through which a universal primer site and unique molecular identifiers were introduced. Priming of cDNA synthesis was performed from both the TCR alpha and TCR beta constant segments. Library amplification used two PCR steps, and the second PCR step added sample barcodes and sequencing adapters. Sequencing of the libraries was done on either Illumina HiSeq 2500 (2x100 bp) or NovaSeq (2x150 bp). From the authors' description of their analysis: MIGEC handled demultiplexing of reads and collapsing into UMI consensus sequences, while MiXCR performed V(D)J alignment. Vaccine-responding clonotypes were identified with edgeR using replicate PBMC samples, with FDR below 0.01 and a log2 fold change above 5 up to day 15 being required. Bulk clonotypes were assigned CD4 or CD8 identity according to which sequenced CD4 or CD8 repertoire held them at higher abundance. In TCRdb, the public reads were trimmed at Q25 with fastp and aligned with MiXCR, with productive beta chains retained. Identical CDR3 protein sequences are pooled into one entry, listed with their most common genes and DNA. The authors' filters were not applied to this entry. This sample lists 450,000 to 650,000 distinct CDR3 sequences; less than 15% were detected once. The ten largest make up about 14% of the sample.

The receptor's source is a man aged 25-45 years who received the YFV17D yellow fever vaccine. The V and J genes are TRBV7-9 and TRBJ2-7, with TRBD2 matching 7 junction bases. Sequencing used PBMCs, obtained on the day of the yellow fever booster vaccination. The DNA sequence follows: TGTGCCAGCAGCTCCGGACTCTTAGTAGCGGGCTCCGCCGAGCAGTACTTC. It translates to CASSSGLLVAGSAEQYF.